A single sample gave rise to the 3 T cell receptor beta chains below, sequenced in a study of blood T cell repertoires in COVID-19. TCRdb's copy holds only in-frame clones and misses some; the assay was immunoSEQ multiplex PCR. The sample consists of around 170,000 clones, approximately 86% of them appearing once. The specimen sequenced was peripheral blood. Source of these receptors: a man in his 60s with COVID-19, enrolled during active disease.

In its sample, this clone was seen once. V usage is TRBV28 and J usage is TRBJ2-3; 10 bases match TRBD1. V lost 8 bases to trimming and J lost 4 bases; unmatched junction nucleotides: 9. There are 15 residues in the CDR3. Germline V CDR1 and CDR2: MDHEN, SYDVKM. The CDR3 loop reads CASLKRGQGSDTQYF. The CDR3 nucleotides read TGTGCCAGCCTCAAGAGGGGACAGGGGTCAGATACGCAGTATTTT. Filled out from reference TRBV28 and TRBJ2-3, the complete variable domain reads DVKVTQSSRYLVKRTGEKVFLECVQDMDHENMFWYRQDPGLGLRLIYFSYDVKMKEKGDIPEGYSVSREKKERFSLILESASTNQTSMYLCASLKRGQGSDTQYFGPGTRLTVL.

The J gene is TRBJ2-2, the V gene TRBV6-1; 9 bases fit TRBD1. The V gene's germline CDR1 is MNHNS and CDR2 SASEGT. This CDR3 spans 15 amino acids. The J segment lost 6 bases and the V segment lost 7 bases, leaving 9 bases of the junction unmatched. This CDR3 is CASTNTGGGAGELFF. CDR3 DNA sequence: TGTGCCAGCACCAACACAGGGGGCGGTGCCGGGGAGCTGTTTTTT.

The chain recombines TRBV29-1 with TRBJ2-4; 12 bases are a match to TRBD1. The CDR3 extends over 16 amino acids. Germline V gene lookup returns CDR1 SQVTM and CDR2 ANQGSEA. The junction had 12 bases not matched to a gene; V was cut back by 4 bases and J by 8 bases. This chain's CDR3 is CSVANWDRGQGYIQYF. For the CDR3, the DNA is TGCAGCGTTGCGAATTGGGACAGGGGGCAAGGGTACATTCAGTACTTC.